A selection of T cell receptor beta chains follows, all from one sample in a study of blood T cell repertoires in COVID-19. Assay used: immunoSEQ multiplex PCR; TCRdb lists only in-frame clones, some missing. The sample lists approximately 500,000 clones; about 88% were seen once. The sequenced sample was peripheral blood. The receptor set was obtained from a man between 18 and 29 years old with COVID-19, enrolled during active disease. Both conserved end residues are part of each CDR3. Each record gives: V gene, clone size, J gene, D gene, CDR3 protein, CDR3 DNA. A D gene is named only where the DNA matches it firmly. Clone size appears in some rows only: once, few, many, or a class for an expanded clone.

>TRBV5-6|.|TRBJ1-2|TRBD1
CASTLDRAIYGYTF
TGTGCCAGCACCCTGGACAGGGCTATCTATGGCTACACCTTC
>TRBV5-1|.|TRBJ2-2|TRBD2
CASSSRGANTGELFF
TGCGCCAGCAGCTCGCGGGGGGCAAACACCGGGGAGCTGTTTTTT
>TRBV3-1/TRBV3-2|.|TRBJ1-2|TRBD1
CASSRSDRVDYGYTF
TGTGCCAGCAGCCGCTCTGACAGGGTTGACTATGGCTACACCTTC
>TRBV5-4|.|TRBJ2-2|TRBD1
CASSLDRGRTGELFF
TGTGCCAGCAGCTTAGACAGGGGGCGGACCGGGGAGCTGTTTTTT
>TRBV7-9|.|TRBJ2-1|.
CASSLLLENNEQFF
TGTGCCAGCAGCCTCCTACTAGAAAACAATGAGCAGTTCTTC
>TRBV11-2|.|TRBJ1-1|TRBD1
CASSRPIWTGYDTEAFF
TGTGCCAGCAGTCGACCCATTTGGACAGGGTACGACACTGAAGCTTTCTTT
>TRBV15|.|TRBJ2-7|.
CATSRTYREQYF
TGTGCCACCAGCAGAACGTACAGAGAGCAGTACTTC
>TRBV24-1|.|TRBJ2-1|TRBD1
CATSDPRQGLHNEQFF
TGTGCCACCAGTGACCCCCGACAGGGGCTGCACAATGAGCAGTTCTTC
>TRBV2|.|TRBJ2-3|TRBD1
CASSEVTRTGASTDTQYF
TGTGCCAGCAGTGAAGTGACCCGGACAGGGGCTAGCACAGATACGCAGTATTTT
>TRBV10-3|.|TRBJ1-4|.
CAISESGSEEKLFF
TGTGCCATCAGTGAGTCAGGGAGTGAAGAAAAACTGTTTTTT
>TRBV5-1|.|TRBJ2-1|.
CASSLAGAGVDEQFF
TGCGCCAGCAGCTTGGCCGGGGCAGGGGTCGATGAGCAGTTCTTC
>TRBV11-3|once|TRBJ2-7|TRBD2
CATSGASSYEQYF
TGTGCCACGAGCGGGGCAAGCTCCTACGAGCAGTACTTC
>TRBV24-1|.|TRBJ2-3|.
CATSVGGSTDTQYF
TGTGCCACCAGTGTCGGCGGGAGCACAGATACGCAGTATTTT
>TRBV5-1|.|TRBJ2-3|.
CASSLAPTDTQYF
TGCGCCAGCAGCTTGGCCCCGACAGATACGCAGTATTTT
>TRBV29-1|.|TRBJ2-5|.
CSVRSGQETQYF
TGCAGCGTCCGATCGGGTCAAGAGACCCAGTACTTC
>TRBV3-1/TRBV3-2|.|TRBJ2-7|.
CASSQTDQAYEQYF
TGTGCCAGCAGCCAAACTGACCAGGCCTACGAGCAGTACTTC
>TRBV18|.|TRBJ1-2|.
CASSPQTDNYGYTF
TGTGCCAGCTCACCACAGACAGATAACTATGGCTACACCTTC
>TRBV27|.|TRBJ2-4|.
CASMGKSGQNIQYF
TGTGCCAGCATGGGGAAGAGCGGACAAAACATTCAGTACTTC
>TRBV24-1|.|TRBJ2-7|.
CATTLPWRETYEQYF
TGTGCCACCACACTGCCTTGGAGAGAAACCTACGAGCAGTACTTC
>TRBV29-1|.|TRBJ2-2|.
CSVETGWVTGELFF
TGCAGCGTTGAGACAGGTTGGGTTACCGGGGAGCTGTTTTTT
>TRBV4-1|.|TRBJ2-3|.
CASSQDTAPSHSTDTQYF
TGCGCCAGCAGCCAAGATACTGCCCCGAGTCATTCCACAGATACGCAGTATTTT
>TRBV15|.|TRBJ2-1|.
CATSRDHQGNEQFF
TGTGCCACCAGCAGAGATCACCAGGGCAATGAGCAGTTCTTC
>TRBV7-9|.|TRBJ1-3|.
CASREGTGNTIYF
TGTGCCAGCAGGGAGGGAACCGGAAACACCATATATTTT
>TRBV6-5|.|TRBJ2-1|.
CASRAGQNTYNEQFF
TGTGCCAGCAGAGCCGGACAGAACACTTACAATGAGCAGTTCTTC
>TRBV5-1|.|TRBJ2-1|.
CASSLGGELYYNEQFF
TGCGCCAGCAGCTTGGGAGGTGAGTTATACTACAATGAGCAGTTCTTC
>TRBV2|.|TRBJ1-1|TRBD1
CAGGQGGTEAFF
TGTGCCGGTGGACAGGGAGGAACTGAAGCTTTCTTT
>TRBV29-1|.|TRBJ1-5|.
CSVARGSNQPQHF
TGCAGCGTTGCCCGGGGGAGCAATCAGCCCCAGCATTTT